Below are 21 T cell receptor beta chains sequenced from a single sample in a study of Ad26.COV2.S vaccination and SARS-CoV-2 variants listed by TCRdb under 2021. Library construction relied on the immunoSEQ multiplex PCR assay. The immuneACCESS repertoire file appears here via TCRdb, limited to in-frame rearrangements. These files lack a portion of the clones; in checked studies, under half of the deficit traces to unresolved V genes, and the cause of the others is not known. Across this sample there are about 440,000 clones, with 80% to 95% seen only once. The ten largest make up less than 5.5% of the sample. Sample treatment or condition, as interpreted from the label and publication: 19 received Ad26.COV2.S at low or high dose, single or two shots; roughly five received placebo; per-sample allocation not given. For vaccine and placebo recipients, the sequenced repertoires came from samples collected on day 63 after the first injection.

Material: peripheral blood, obtained in a trial of Ad26.COV2.S vaccine versus placebo. These receptors were taken from a person between 18 and 65 years old who received the Ad26.COV2.S COVID-19 vaccine or a placebo.

The chain combines TRBV28 with TRBJ2-3, with 11 bases aligning to TRBD2. V shed 3 bases and J 4 bases; nucleotides not matched to a gene: 6. The germline V gene has CDR1 MDHEN and CDR2 SYDVKM. The CDR3 totals 16 residues. The CDR3 sequence is CASSLPLAGGADTQYF. The CDR3 DNA follows: TGTGCCAGCAGTTTGCCCCTAGCGGGAGGTGCAGATACGCAGTATTTT. Full variable domain (remainder filled in from reference TRBV28 and TRBJ2-3): DVKVTQSSRYLVKRTGEKVFLECVQDMDHENMFWYRQDPGLGLRLIYFSYDVKMKEKGDIPEGYSVSREKKERFSLILESASTNQTSMYLCASSLPLAGGADTQYFGPGTRLTVL.

The V gene is TRBV5-4, the J gene TRBJ1-2; D uncertain. Trimming shortened V by 4 bases and J by 6 bases, and 16 bases separated the two germline ends. Per the germline V gene, CDR1 is SGHNT and CDR2 is YYREEE (reference sequence). The CDR3 contains 14 residues. The CDR3 loop is CASSRARETHGYTF. The CDR3 DNA sequence: TGTGCCAGCAGCCGAGCCCGGGAAACACATGGCTACACCTTC.

This clone was counted a few times. The V call is TRBV5-4, the J call TRBJ1-1; 8 bases match TRBD1. Unmatched junction bases numbered 11, after V lost 4 bases and J lost 3 bases. This CDR3 region has 16 residues. Germline-derived CDR1 and CDR2 are SGHNT and YYREEE (reference sequence). CDR3 sequence reads: CASSVGTGFLYTEAFF. In nucleotides, the CDR3 is TGTGCCAGCAGCGTCGGGACAGGTTTCCTTTACACTGAAGCTTTCTTT.

V usage is TRBV7-9 and J usage is TRBJ1-5, with 8 nucleotides matching TRBD1. The CDR3 is 13 amino acids. The ends lost 5 bases at V and 7 bases at J; junction bases unmatched: 4. The germline CDR1 and CDR2 sequences are SEHNR and FQNEAQ (reference sequence). The CDR3: CASSPGGTQPQHF. Here the CDR3 DNA reads TGTGCCAGCAGCCCAGGGGGCACGCAGCCCCAGCATTTT.

The J gene is TRBJ1-5, the V gene TRBV28; D unresolved. Trimming stripped 3 bases from V and 10 bases from J, with 16 bases between. The germline V gene has CDR1 MDHEN and CDR2 SYDVKM. The CDR3 sequence is 14 residues long. CDR3 bases: TGTGCCAGCAGTTTCCCGGACCCTGGGCCACCCCAGCATTTT. It specifies CASSFPDPGPPQHF.

V gene TRBV5-1 combines with J gene TRBJ2-7; D gene unclear. There are 18 residues in the CDR3. V gave up 0 bases and J gave up 4 bases, with 23 bases separating them. The germline CDR1 and CDR2 sequences are SGHRS and YFSETQ. CDR3 in amino acids: CASSLANALGRERYEQYF. CDR3 coding DNA: TGCGCCAGCAGCTTGGCGAACGCACTGGGTAGGGAACGATACGAGCAGTACTTC.

Remarks on this clone: A read error may account for a junction end that differs from germline. This rearrangement joins TRBV12-5 to TRBJ2-5, with 16 bases identical to TRBD2. CDR1 LGHNT and CDR2 FRNRAP come from the germline V gene. The CDR3 has 19 amino acids. CDR3 sequence reads: CASGLDRRGLAGGSETQYF. The DNA for the CDR3 is TGTGCTAGTGGCTTGGACAGGAGGGGACTAGCGGGAGGGTCAGAGACCCAGTACTTC.

The chain joins TRBV28 to TRBJ1-5; possible D gene TRBD1, 6 bases. Germline V CDR1 and CDR2: MDHEN, SYDVKM. V lost 2 bases, J lost 7 bases, and 15 bases lay in between. The CDR3 has 15 amino acids. The CDR3 reads CASSLLGGPPQPQHF. The CDR3 nucleotides are TGTGCCAGCAGTTTACTAGGGGGTCCTCCCCAGCCCCAGCATTTT.

V is TRBV7-2 and J is TRBJ1-1; D possibly corresponds to TRBD1 (5 bases). In germline, CDR1 is SGHTA, CDR2 FQGNSA. V was cut by 5 bases and J by 0 bases, with 10 bases left in between. The CDR3 is 14 residues long. CDR3 nucleotide sequence: TGTGCCAGCAGCCCCCAGGGATTGAACACTGAAGCTTTCTTT. Its translation is CASSPQGLNTEAFF.

This chain uses TRBV9 with TRBJ2-7; tentative D call: TRBD1 (6 bases). V shed 4 bases and J shed 0 bases, with 11 bases lying between them. The CDR3 spans 14 residues. Looked up from germline, CDR1 is SGDLS and CDR2 is YYNGEE. The CDR3 reads CASSSRTASYEQYF. The CDR3 DNA is TGTGCCAGCAGCTCCCGGACAGCCTCCTACGAGCAGTACTTC. Based on the CDR3 plus reference TRBV9 and TRBJ2-7, the full variable domain is DSGVTQTPKHLITATGQRVTLRCSPRSGDLSVYWYQQSLDQGLQFLIQYYNGEERAKGNILERFSAQQFPDLHSELNLSSLELGDSALYFCASSSRTASYEQYFGPGTRLTVT.

Only one count was recorded for this clone. The chain has TRBV28 and TRBJ1-4; unclear D gene. Trimming left V 3 bases short and J 6 bases short, with 2 bases between. The CDR3 covers 11 residues. Germline V gene sequence: CDR1 MDHEN, CDR2 SYDVKM. DNA of the CDR3: TGTGCCAGCAGTTTTGATGAAAAACTGTTTTTT. This sequence encodes CASSFDEKLFF. Filled out from reference TRBV28 and TRBJ1-4, the complete variable domain reads DVKVTQSSRYLVKRTGEKVFLECVQDMDHENMFWYRQDPGLGLRLIYFSYDVKMKEKGDIPEGYSVSREKKERFSLILESASTNQTSMYLCASSFDEKLFFGSGTQLSVL.

V and J are TRBV6-5 and TRBJ2-1; D remains ambiguous. CDR3 length: 13 amino acids. The V gene lost 6 bases and the J gene lost 9 bases, with 15 bases spanning the gap. Germline V gene data show CDR1 as MNHEY and CDR2 as SVGAGI. DNA of the CDR3: TGTGCCAGCAGAGGACGAGTGGAATTTGAGCAGTTCTTC. Translating it yields CASRGRVEFEQFF.

The gene calls are TRBV7-2 and TRBJ2-3, with D tentatively TRBD2 (5 bases). This CDR3 spans 16 amino acids. Trimming took 4 bases from V and 4 from J, leaving 18 bases between them. The germline gives CDR1 SGHTA, CDR2 FQGNSA. In DNA, the CDR3 is TGTGCCAGCAGCTCGGGCACGCAGAGGGCGGCAGATACGCAGTATTTT. This encodes CASSSGTQRAADTQYF.

This clone was found a few times. The V call is TRBV5-1, the J call TRBJ2-7; a possible D gene is TRBD2 (6 bases). V lost 0 bases to trimming and J lost 5 bases, with 15 bases between them. Germline assignment: CDR1 SGHRS and CDR2 YFSETQ. The CDR3 is made up of 15 amino acids. In DNA form, the CDR3 reads TGCGCCAGCAGCTTGGTAGTGGGAGGTGGAAACGAGCAGTACTTC. This gives the protein CASSLVVGGGNEQYF.

The chain carries TRBV7-3 and TRBJ2-3, with 8 bases identical to TRBD2. Germline V gives CDR1 SGHTA, CDR2 FQGTGA. This CDR3 region has 16 residues. V dropped 1 base and J dropped 6; count of bases not matched to a gene: 9. The CDR3, as DNA: TGTGCCAGCAGCTTAAACGCCGGGAGGGCAGGGGATACGCAGTATTTT. It specifies CASSLNAGRAGDTQYF. The full variable domain, its missing parts supplied by reference TRBV7-3 and TRBJ2-3, is GAGVSQTPSNKVTEKGKYVELRCDPISGHTALYWYRQSLGQGPEFLIYFQGTGAADDSGLPNDRFFAVRPEGSVSTLKIQRTERGDSAVYLCASSLNAGRAGDTQYFGPGTRLTVL.

J is TRBJ2-1 and V is TRBV5-4; TRBD2 matches 8 bases. Looked up from germline, CDR1 is SGHNT and CDR2 is YYREEE (reference sequence). Trimming cost V 4 bases and J 5 bases; bases outside gene matches: 5. CDR3 size: 14 residues. CDR3: CASSPGLDNNEQFF. The CDR3 nucleotides read TGTGCCAGCAGCCCGGGACTAGACAACAATGAGCAGTTCTTC.

The CDR3 DNA reads TGTGCCAGCAGTTACAGCGGCGGCAGGGGACAAGAGACCCAGTACTTC. This translates into CASSYSGGRGQETQYF. V gene TRBV6-5 combines with J gene TRBJ2-5; tentative D call: TRBD1 (6 bases). The V end was cut by 2 bases, the J end by 2 bases, with 15 bases between. This CDR3 comprises 16 residues. The germline CDR1 and CDR2 sequences are MNHEY and SVGAGI.

This chain connects TRBV19 to TRBJ1-1; 9 nucleotides match TRBD1. The junction had 11 bases not matched to a gene; V was cut back by 0 bases and J by 3 bases. This CDR3 region has 18 residues. CDR1 is LNHDA and CDR2 is SQIVND in the germline V gene (reference sequence). The CDR3 DNA reads as TGTGCCAGTAGTATAGATCAAGGGGGACAGGGTAAAGACACTGAAGCTTTCTTT. Translation gives CASSIDQGGQGKDTEAFF.

This clone came up once. This chain connects TRBV5-4 to TRBJ1-2, with D possibly being TRBD1 (5 bases). The germline V and J ends were trimmed by 0 bases and 0 bases, with 12 bases remaining between them. CDR3 size: 16 residues. Germline CDR1 reads SGHNT; CDR2 reads YYREEE (reference sequence). The CDR3 region is CASSLGSQGTNYGYTF. The CDR3 DNA sequence: TGTGCCAGCAGCTTGGGTAGTCAGGGCACTAACTATGGCTACACCTTC.

The V call is TRBV29-1, the J call TRBJ1-1; 8 bases are shared with TRBD1. Germline assignment: CDR1 SQVTM and CDR2 ANQGSEA. V trimming: 3 bases; J trimming: 3 bases; junction bases outside the gene matches: 9. This CDR3 has 15 residues. In DNA, the CDR3 is TGCAGCGTTGACCTAGGACAGGGATGGGACACTGAAGCTTTCTTT. Residues: CSVDLGQGWDTEAFF.

In this sample, this clone turned up a few times. CDR3 residues: CASSQFQSETQYF. CDR3 DNA sequence: TGTGCCAGCAGTCAGTTTCAGTCTGAGACCCAGTACTTC. The J gene is TRBJ2-5, the V gene TRBV27; D call uncertain. The ends were cut back, 5 bases at V and 5 bases at J, with 12 bases in the middle. The V gene's germline CDR1 is MNHEY and CDR2 SMNVEV (reference sequence). This CDR3 comprises 13 residues.